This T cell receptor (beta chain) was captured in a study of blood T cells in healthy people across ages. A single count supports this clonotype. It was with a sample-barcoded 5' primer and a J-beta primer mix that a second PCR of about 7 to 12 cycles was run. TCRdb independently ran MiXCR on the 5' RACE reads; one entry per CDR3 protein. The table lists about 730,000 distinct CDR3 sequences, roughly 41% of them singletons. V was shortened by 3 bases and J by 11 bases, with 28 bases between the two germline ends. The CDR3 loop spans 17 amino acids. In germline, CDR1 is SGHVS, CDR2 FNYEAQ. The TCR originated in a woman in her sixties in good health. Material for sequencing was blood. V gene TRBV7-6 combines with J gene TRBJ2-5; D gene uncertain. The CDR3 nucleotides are TGTGCCAGCAGCTTGGGCCCCTGGGATAAGGGATACAATGAGCAGTACTTC. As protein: CASSLGPWDKGYNEQYF.